Presented here are 21 T cell receptor beta chains from one specimen sequenced in a study of cytomegalovirus exposure and HLA in healthy donors. Profiling relied on immunoSEQ multiplex PCR, and the TCRdb table lists in-frame clones only, not all of them. The repertoire holds more than 70,000 clones, with 90% to 96% as singletons. The sequencing sample was made of PBMCs. The receptors derive from a man aged 18-30 years in good health and CMV-seropositive.

The V gene is TRBV2, the J gene TRBJ2-5, with 7 bases fitting TRBD1. V shed 7 bases, J shed 7 bases, and the junction held 15 bases outside the gene matches. Germline CDR1 is SNHLY and CDR2 is FYNNEI. CDR3 length: 15 amino acids. The CDR3 reads CASNPTGVGRGTQYF. Written as DNA, the CDR3 is TGTGCCAGCAATCCTACAGGGGTAGGAAGGGGGACCCAGTACTTC.

The chain links TRBV4-2 to TRBJ2-3; 13 bases fit TRBD2. CDR1 is LGHNA, CDR2 YNFKEQ, per germline. V gave up 3 bases and J gave up 2 bases; unmatched junction bases: 8. This CDR3 is built from 18 residues. CDR3 amino acids: CASSQGTSGTYLTDTQYF. DNA for the CDR3: TGTGCCAGCAGCCAGGGGACTAGCGGGACCTACCTCACAGATACGCAGTATTTT.

The chain combines TRBV14 with TRBJ2-3; the match to TRBD2 covers 11 bases. The CDR3 spans 17 residues. From germline, CDR1 is SGHDN and CDR2 FVKESK. V shed 3 bases and J 0 bases; nucleotides not matched to a gene: 5. The CDR3 DNA follows: TGTGCCAGCAGCCAGATAGCGGGAGGGCCTAGCACAGATACGCAGTATTTT. It is translated as CASSQIAGGPSTDTQYF.

V usage is TRBV5-1 and J usage is TRBJ2-7; D may be TRBD2 (7 bases). V lost 3 bases, J lost 3 bases, and 19 bases lay in between. Germline-derived CDR1 and CDR2 are SGHRS and YFSETQ. This CDR3 has 16 residues. This CDR3 reads CASSSRGDNYNYEQYF. CDR3 sequence (DNA): TGCGCCAGCAGCTCTCGGGGGGACAACTACAACTACGAGCAGTACTTC.

The chain combines TRBV5-1 with TRBJ2-1; 7 nucleotides agree with TRBD2. V lost 4 bases, J lost 2 bases, and 6 bases stayed unmatched. The CDR3 is made up of 15 amino acids. Germline assignment: CDR1 SGHRS and CDR2 YFSETQ. The CDR3 nucleotides read TGCGCCAGCAGCACAAAAAGCGGGACCTACAATGAGCAGTTCTTC. It translates to CASSTKSGTYNEQFF.

The chain couples TRBV16 to TRBJ1-5; no clear D gene. The germline gives CDR1 KGHSY, CDR2 FQNENV. There are 14 residues in the CDR3. Trimming pared 4 bases from V and 1 base from J, leaving 8 bases between. The DNA for the CDR3 is TGTGCCAGCAGCCTCACAGACAGCAATCAGCCCCAGCATTTT. This encodes CASSLTDSNQPQHF.

The V gene is TRBV2, the J gene TRBJ1-1; no clear D. This CDR3 spans 15 amino acids. The germline CDR1 and CDR2 sequences are SNHLY and FYNNEI. The V gene lost 7 bases and the J gene lost 6 bases, with 21 bases spanning the gap. CDR3 residues: CASKVLQDPGAEAFF. CDR3 nucleotides: TGTGCCAGCAAAGTCCTTCAAGACCCAGGCGCTGAAGCTTTCTTT.

This sequence joins TRBV4-2 and TRBJ2-5; no clear D gene. The length of the CDR3 is 15 residues. V was pared by 0 bases and J by 3 bases, with 11 bases between. Looked up from germline, CDR1 is LGHNA and CDR2 is YNFKEQ. CDR3 sequence reads: CASSQELLVKETQYF. In DNA form, the CDR3 reads TGTGCCAGCAGCCAAGAACTGCTAGTTAAAGAGACCCAGTACTTC.

The CDR3 reads CASSTRCEGAGNQPQHF. The CDR3 nucleotides are TGTGCCAGCAGCACTCGGTGTGAGGGGGCTGGCAATCAGCCCCAGCATTTT. This chain connects TRBV21-1 to TRBJ1-5; TRBD1 is the table's D call, not checked against the DNA. TRBV21-1 is a pseudogene segment. This CDR3 is built from 17 residues.

The chain joins TRBV7-9 to TRBJ1-3; 7 positions match TRBD1. After removal of 8 bases from V and 0 bases from J, the junction contained 4 bases not matched to a gene. There are 14 residues in the CDR3. The V gene's germline CDR1 is SEHNR and CDR2 FQNEAQ (reference sequence). CDR3: CASQGEASGNTIYF. Here the CDR3 DNA reads TGTGCCAGCCAGGGGGAGGCCTCTGGAAACACCATATATTTT.

The chain has TRBV9 and TRBJ2-5; TRBD1 matches at 9 bases. Unmatched junction bases numbered 4, after V lost 0 bases and J lost 4 bases. The germline gives CDR1 SGDLS, CDR2 YYNGEE. The CDR3 has 15 amino acids. Written as DNA, the CDR3 is TGTGCCAGCAGCGTAGACGTGGGACAGGGAGAGACCCAGTACTTC. The encoded protein is CASSVDVGQGETQYF.

This clone was seen a single time. The chain uses TRBV5-1 and TRBJ2-7; TRBD2 is a possible D gene (6 bases). Per germline, CDR1 SGHRS and CDR2 YFSETQ. Trimming pared 0 bases from V and 2 bases from J, leaving 15 bases between. CDR3 length equals 16 residues. The CDR3 DNA reads as TGCGCCAGCAGCTTGGTTAGCGGACTCATACCCTACGAGCAGTACTTC. Residues: CASSLVSGLIPYEQYF.

In this sample, this clone turned up once. V usage is TRBV21-1 and J usage is TRBJ2-1; the DNA was not used to check the table's D call, TRBD2. TRBV21-1 is reported as a pseudogene. There are 16 residues in the CDR3. CDR3 sequence (DNA): TGTGCCAGCAGCAAAGAGTCTAGCGGGAGCTTCAATGAGCAGTTCTTC. It encodes CASSKESSGSFNEQFF.

The chain employs TRBV7-9 and TRBJ1-5; 7 bases fit TRBD1. CDR3 size: 16 residues. V shed 4 bases and J 3 bases; nucleotides not matched to a gene: 9. Per germline, CDR1 SEHNR and CDR2 FQNEAQ (reference sequence). The CDR3 coding sequence is TGTGCCAGCAGCTCGGGGACAGTGCGCTTCAATCAGCCCCAGCATTTT. Protein: CASSSGTVRFNQPQHF.

The count of this clone is one. The chain combines TRBV5-1 with TRBJ2-2, with TRBD2 matching 12 bases. The germline V gene has CDR1 SGHRS and CDR2 YFSETQ. V shed 4 bases, J shed 3 bases, and the junction held 13 bases outside the gene matches. The CDR3 sequence is 19 residues long. CDR3 region: CASSPLASGRAGDTGELFF. CDR3 DNA: TGCGCCAGCAGCCCCTTGGCTAGCGGGAGGGCCGGTGACACCGGGGAGCTGTTTTTT. The whole variable domain, filled in from reference TRBV5-1 and TRBJ2-2, reads KAGVTQTPRYLIKTRGQQVTLSCSPISGHRSVSWYQQTPGQGLQFLFEYFSETQRNKGNFPGRFSGRQFSNSRSEMNVSTLELGDSALYLCASSPLASGRAGDTGELFFGEGSRLTVL.

This rearrangement joins TRBV19 to TRBJ1-2; 10 bases align to TRBD1. The CDR3 spans 16 residues. V trimming: 5 bases; J trimming: 2 bases; junction bases outside the gene matches: 8. Germline CDR1 and CDR2: LNHDA and SQIVND (reference sequence). The CDR3 loop reads CASSLLPGQGNYGYTF. The CDR3 DNA sequence: TGTGCCAGTAGTTTGCTCCCGGGACAGGGGAACTATGGCTACACCTTC.

A single count supports this clone. This sequence joins TRBV7-9 and TRBJ2-1; D remains unclear. V gave up 1 base and J gave up 11 bases, with 6 bases separating them. The CDR3 runs to 11 residues. Germline assignment: CDR1 SEHNR and CDR2 FQNEAQ (reference sequence). CDR3 loop: CASSLGLQQFF. CDR3 DNA sequence: TGTGCCAGCAGCTTAGGTCTACAGCAGTTCTTC.

The rearrangement uses TRBV7-9 and TRBJ2-1; 12 bases align to TRBD2. The CDR3 has 15 residues. Trimming at V came to 5 bases and at J to 7 bases, leaving 6 bases not matched to a gene. CDR1 SEHNR and CDR2 FQNEAQ come from the germline V gene (reference sequence). The CDR3 nucleotides are TGTGCCAGCAGCGGGAGGACTAGCGGGACAAATGAGCAGTTCTTC. The encoded protein is CASSGRTSGTNEQFF.

The chain recombines TRBV9 with TRBJ1-2; D may be TRBD1 (6 bases). From germline, CDR1 is SGDLS and CDR2 YYNGEE. This CDR3 contains 14 residues. V lost 1 base, J lost 2 bases, and 9 bases lay in between. CDR3 DNA sequence: TGTGCCAGCAGCGTATCAGGACAGAACTATGGCTACACCTTC. Amino acids: CASSVSGQNYGYTF.

The chain has TRBV6-5 and TRBJ1-1; weak D call: TRBD1 (5 bases). Germline values: CDR1 MNHEY, CDR2 SVGAGI. Trimming removed 2 bases from V and 0 bases from J, with 7 bases in between. The CDR3 sequence is 14 residues long. The CDR3 DNA is TGTGCCAGCAGTTACAGGGGCCTGAACACTGAAGCTTTCTTT. Its protein is CASSYRGLNTEAFF.

The chain recombines TRBV25-1 with TRBJ2-6; tentatively, D is TRBD2 (5 bases). There are 16 residues in the CDR3. Trimming removed 1 base from V and 1 base from J, with 8 bases in between. Per germline, CDR1 MGHDK and CDR2 SYGVNS. In DNA, the CDR3 is TGTGCCAGCAGTGAATGGGGAGAATCTGGGGCCAACGTCCTGACTTTC. As protein: CASSEWGESGANVLTF.